These 18 T cell receptor beta chains were all obtained from the same sample, sequenced in a study of T cell clones after liver transplantation (dated by TCRdb to between 2018 and 2021). The meaning of the sample's time point label: pre-transplant. The library was made by the immunoSEQ multiplex PCR assay. Sourced from immuneACCESS, this table was stored by TCRdb with only in-frame sequences that have V and J called. A share of the clones is absent; for the studies checked, an unresolved V gene accounts for under half, and the remainder has no known explanation. Recorded for this sample are 40,000 to 65,000 clones; approximately 84% of them occurred a single time. The ten biggest clones cover 7.5% to 10% of the sample. The sequences come from CD4+ T cells from blood, collected before liver transplant. Source of these receptors: a human donor who received a liver transplant.

A single count supports this clone. The V call is TRBV4-1, the J call TRBJ1-5; no clear D. Trimming took 0 bases from V and 4 from J, leaving 7 bases between them. Looked up from germline, CDR1 is MGHRA and CDR2 is YSYEKL. The CDR3 spans 14 residues. CDR3 coding DNA: TGCGCCAGCAGCCAAGAAAGGTTTAATCAGCCCCAGCATTTT. Translated: CASSQERFNQPQHF.

V usage is TRBV15 and J usage is TRBJ1-5, with unresolved D. The CDR3 is 14 residues long. The V gene lost 0 bases and the J gene lost 6 bases, with 9 bases spanning the gap. Germline V CDR1 and CDR2: LNHNV, YYDKDF (reference sequence). The CDR3 DNA sequence: TGTGCCACCAGCAGAGAGAGGTTAGGTCAGCCCCAGCATTTT. It encodes CATSRERLGQPQHF.

The J gene is TRBJ2-1, the V gene TRBV28; 7 positions agree with TRBD1. The CDR3 totals 17 residues. Looked up from germline, CDR1 is MDHEN and CDR2 is SYDVKM. The V and J ends lost 6 bases and 0 bases, in that order; junction bases with no gene match: 11. Written as DNA, the CDR3 is TGTGCCAGCAGCTTAAGGGGGCCTTTGAGCTCCTACAATGAGCAGTTCTTC. This translates into CASSLRGPLSSYNEQFF.

This clone has only one observation. The chain combines TRBV5-4 with TRBJ2-7, with 9 bases matching TRBD1. The V gene end was trimmed by 1 base and the J gene end by 2 bases; junction bases not matched to a gene: 7. CDR3 length equals 16 residues. CDR1 and CDR2 from the germline V gene are SGHNT and YYREEE (reference sequence). The DNA for the CDR3 is TGTGCCAGCAGCTTGACGCCGGGACAGGGACCCTACGAGCAGTACTTC. As protein: CASSLTPGQGPYEQYF.

This CDR3 is CASSTIAGTARYGYTF. The CDR3 nucleotides read TGTGCCAGCAGCACCATAGCCGGGACAGCTCGATATGGCTACACCTTC. This chain uses TRBV11-2 with TRBJ1-2; the match to TRBD1 covers 7 bases. CDR1 is SGHAT and CDR2 is FQNNGV in the germline V gene. The length of the CDR3 is 16 residues. After removal of 5 bases from V and 5 bases from J, the junction contained 14 bases not matched to a gene. Using reference TRBV11-2 and TRBJ1-2 for the parts outside the CDR3, the full variable domain is EAGVAQSPRYKIIEKRQSVAFWCNPISGHATLYWYQQILGQGPKLLIQFQNNGVVDDSQLPKDRFSAERLKGVDSTLKIQPAKLEDSAVYLCASSTIAGTARYGYTFGSGTRLTVV.

V usage is TRBV28 and J usage is TRBJ2-1; no definite D call. Deletions cut 4 bases from V and 5 bases from J, with 9 bases between. CDR1 and CDR2 (germline): MDHEN, SYDVKM. This CDR3 region has 13 residues. CDR3 loop: CASSSPRHNEQFF. The CDR3 DNA follows: TGTGCCAGCAGTTCCCCACGGCACAATGAGCAGTTCTTC.

The chain combines TRBV5-1 with TRBJ2-1, with D perhaps matching TRBD1 or TRBD2 (6 bases each). From germline, CDR1 is SGHRS and CDR2 YFSETQ. The CDR3 spans 17 residues. With 0 bases removed from V and 8 bases from J, the gap between germline ends came to 21 bases. The CDR3 spells CASSLEVGGISAYEQFF. The CDR3 DNA reads as TGCGCCAGCAGCTTGGAGGTCGGGGGCATCTCGGCGTATGAGCAGTTCTTC.

The rearrangement uses TRBV7-2 and TRBJ1-6; 8 nucleotides agree with TRBD1. J was trimmed by 6 bases and V by 1 base; bases with no gene match: 5. The CDR3 totals 16 residues. The germline V gene has CDR1 SGHTA and CDR2 FQGNSA. CDR3 region: CASSLDQGARNSPLHF. In nucleotides, the CDR3 is TGTGCCAGCAGCTTAGATCAGGGGGCCCGTAATTCACCCCTCCACTTT.

The V and J genes are TRBV18 and TRBJ2-6, with 9 bases aligning to TRBD1. Trimming took 2 bases from V and 1 from J; bases not matched to a gene: 6. The CDR3 extends over 18 amino acids. Germline loops: CDR1 KGHSH, CDR2 LQKENI. CDR3 in amino acids: CASSPVGQGGSGANVLTF. CDR3 DNA sequence: TGTGCCAGCTCACCAGTGGGACAGGGAGGATCTGGGGCCAACGTCCTGACTTTC.

V usage is TRBV30 and J usage is TRBJ2-7; D remains ambiguous. V was pared by 1 base and J by 4 bases, with 11 bases between. The CDR3 runs 13 residues. Germline CDR1 reads GTSNPN; CDR2 reads SVGIG (reference sequence). CDR3: CAWSAGRAYEQYF. DNA of the CDR3: TGTGCCTGGAGTGCAGGACGGGCATACGAGCAGTACTTC.

The J gene is TRBJ2-3, the V gene TRBV28, with 10 bases fitting TRBD2. The CDR3 sequence is 14 residues long. Germline V gene lookup returns CDR1 MDHEN and CDR2 SYDVKM. The junction had 4 bases not matched to a gene; V was cut back by 10 bases and J by 0 bases. The CDR3 DNA sequence: TGTGCCAAGTCGACTAGCGGGAGCACAGATACGCAGTATTTT. It encodes CAKSTSGSTDTQYF.

The rearrangement joins TRBV5-1 to TRBJ2-7; D is perhaps TRBD1 (6 bases). From germline, CDR1 is SGHRS and CDR2 YFSETQ. V shed 5 bases and J shed 5 bases, with 17 bases lying between them. There are 14 residues in the CDR3. The CDR3 sequence: CASSLGHLVDEQYF. CDR3 DNA sequence: TGCGCCAGCAGTCTGGGACACCTCGTTGACGAGCAGTACTTC.

The gene calls are TRBV18 and TRBJ2-7; D is ambiguous. This CDR3 comprises 11 residues. V dropped 6 bases and J dropped 4 bases, with 7 bases sitting between them. Per the germline V gene, CDR1 is KGHSH and CDR2 is LQKENI. CDR3 sequence reads: CASSSSYEQYF. Here the CDR3 DNA reads TGTGCCAGCTCGAGTTCATACGAGCAGTACTTC.

The chain combines TRBV15 with TRBJ2-2; D possibly corresponds to TRBD1 (6 bases). Trimming cost V 5 bases and J 0 bases, with 10 bases left between them. This CDR3 region has 15 residues. Germline V lookup: CDR1 LNHNV, CDR2 YYDKDF (reference sequence). DNA for the CDR3: TGTGCCACCAGCGGGACACCAGCGAACACCGGGGAGCTGTTTTTT. It encodes CATSGTPANTGELFF. Full variable domain (remainder filled in from reference TRBV15 and TRBJ2-2): DAMVIQNPRYQVTQFGKPVTLSCSQTLNHNVMYWYQQKSSQAPKLLFHYYDKDFNNEADTPDNFQSRRPNTSFCFLDIRSPGLGDTAMYLCATSGTPANTGELFFGEGSRLTVL.

This chain joins TRBV5-4 and TRBJ1-1, with TRBD1 matching over 8 bases. This CDR3 is 15 amino acids long. The V segment lost 4 bases and the J segment 1 base; nucleotides outside the gene matches: 6. Germline values: CDR1 SGHNT, CDR2 YYREEE (reference sequence). The CDR3 region has the DNA TGTGCCAGCAGCCCGGGGGACAGGCGGAACACTGAAGCTTTCTTT. Its translation is CASSPGDRRNTEAFF.

The CDR3 protein is CASSLNHEQYF. The CDR3 DNA is TGTGCCAGCAGCTTAAACCACGAGCAGTACTTC. V and J are TRBV13 and TRBJ2-5; no clear D. The J call may be mistaken, given a closer DNA end match to TRBJ2-7. This CDR3 is built from 11 residues. CDR1 is PRHDT, CDR2 FYEKMQ, per germline (reference sequence).

In this sample, this clone turned up once. This sequence joins TRBV18 and TRBJ1-1; TRBD1 agrees at 8 bases. Germline CDR1 reads KGHSH; CDR2 reads LQKENI. The CDR3 covers 15 residues. V lost 3 bases to trimming and J lost 1 base; unmatched junction nucleotides: 4. CDR3 region: CASSPPTGGNTEAFF. The CDR3 DNA is TGTGCCAGCTCACCGCCTACAGGGGGGAACACTGAAGCTTTCTTT. Using reference TRBV18 and TRBJ1-1 for the parts outside the CDR3, the full variable domain is NAGVMQNPRHLVRRRGQEARLRCSPMKGHSHVYWYRQLPEEGLKFMVYLQKENIIDESGMPKERFSAEFPKEGPSILRIQQVVRGDSAAYFCASSPPTGGNTEAFFGQGTRLTVV.

V gene TRBV11-1 combines with J gene TRBJ2-5; TRBD1 aligns across 10 bases. The CDR3 sequence is 14 residues long. CDR1 and CDR2 (germline): SGHAT, FQDESV (reference sequence). V dropped 7 bases and J dropped 3; count of bases not matched to a gene: 5. The CDR3, as DNA: TGTGCCAGCACCAGGGACAGGGGAAAAGAGACCCAGTACTTC. Amino acid sequence: CASTRDRGKETQYF.